This entry features one T cell receptor (beta chain) sequence. These data are taken from a study of blood T cell repertoires in COVID-19. This CDR3 is 12 amino acids long. The V gene lost 11 bases and the J gene lost 6 bases, with 16 bases spanning the gap. CDR1 ENHRY and CDR2 SYGVKD come from the germline V gene. Source study methods: The assay estimated nucleated cells by amplifying reference gene primers. The table came from immunoSEQ multiplex PCR; TCRdb's copy has only in-frame clones and leaves some out. D and trimming were read from the DNA, whereas the V and J calls and clone size are those reported in that table. The sample shows more than 150,000 clones, roughly 84% of them seen only once.

The TCR comes from a man aged 50-59 years with active or convalescent COVID-19. V and J are TRBV10-3 and TRBJ1-2, with D unresolved. The specimen was peripheral blood. This CDR3 reads CASTSGSNGYTF. The CDR3 DNA follows: TGTGCCTCCACTTCCGGGTCTAATGGCTACACCTTC.